The rows below give T cell receptor beta chains drawn from one sample of a study of blood T cell repertoires in COVID-19. Produced via immunoSEQ multiplex PCR; TCRdb's table is partial and in-frame only. The top ten hold roughly 5% of the sample, which has under 350,000 clones, around 89% seen once. Sequencing was done on a sample of peripheral blood. These receptors came from a man in his forties with acute or convalescent COVID-19. Each CDR3 is given without its conserved first and last residue. A clone size is listed for some rows: how often the clone was seen (once, few, many), or a class if it is expanded.

CDR3aa	v_gene	j_gene	abundance
ASSTGLSEQY	TRBV19	TRBJ2-7	-
ASSWGQGGDTQY	TRBV6-5	TRBJ2-3	-
ASIGQGNSPLH	TRBV19	TRBJ1-6	few
ATSDPRGPGGYT	TRBV24-1	TRBJ1-2	once
ATSDFGRDNEQF	TRBV24-1	TRBJ2-1	-
ASSLRDTHQPQH	TRBV6-6	TRBJ1-5	-
ASSLDSSTDTQY	TRBV5-1	TRBJ2-3	-
ASSSDRVRGYT	TRBV5-8	TRBJ1-2	-
ASSWGQGDTEAF	TRBV5-4	TRBJ1-1	-
ASSLFYRVETQY	TRBV3-1/TRBV3-2	TRBJ2-5	-
ASSLEFWAGNNEQF	TRBV7-8	TRBJ2-1	once
SVYGIGLRGDTQY	TRBV29-1	TRBJ2-3	-
SASPRGEKLF	TRBV20-1	TRBJ1-4	-
AWKRLALNTGELF	TRBV30	TRBJ2-2	-
ASTSTGTPNTEAF	TRBV10-1	TRBJ1-1	once
ASDGQPGYT	TRBV9	TRBJ1-2	few
ASSEIEQRKV	TRBV10-2	TRBJ1-1	-
ASSRGNAGTEAF	TRBV7-2	TRBJ1-1	-
ASSGGDRSANGYT	TRBV5-6	TRBJ1-2	-
ASTVGPGYGYT	TRBV6-5	TRBJ1-2	-
ATSGQGSNQPQH	TRBV24-1	TRBJ1-5	-
ASSRTATSLH	TRBV12-3/TRBV12-4	TRBJ1-6	few
ASSYSKTSGVNEQF	TRBV6-5	TRBJ2-1	-
ASSKPGQENTEAF	TRBV12-1	TRBJ1-1	-
ASSPSGQQDYEQY	TRBV18	TRBJ2-7	-
ASTRDREGSPLH	TRBV6-5	TRBJ1-6	-
ASSLSRDTGLNEQF	TRBV7-3	TRBJ2-1	once
ASSLAPHTEAF	TRBV5-1	TRBJ1-1	once
ASSLAWTGLNEQF	TRBV11-2	TRBJ2-1	-
ASSLNRGNEQF	TRBV7-3	TRBJ2-1	once
AISERGGYEQY	TRBV10-3	TRBJ2-7	-
ASSPGGGAEAF	TRBV6-1	TRBJ1-1	once
ASSPYTEAF	TRBV2	TRBJ1-1	-
ASSPPGANEKLF	TRBV18	TRBJ1-4	few
ASAWDISYEQY	TRBV5-1	TRBJ2-7	-
ASSREGAGGIYNEQF	TRBV6-6	TRBJ2-1	-
ASSQDRRASGGYT	TRBV3-1/TRBV3-2	TRBJ1-2	-
AWRDRVSSYEQY	TRBV30	TRBJ2-7	-
ASSFFSGTGVAYEQY	TRBV5-6	TRBJ2-7	-
ASRTTPQGAEFNEQF	TRBV4-1	TRBJ2-1	few